This T cell receptor beta chain was found in a study of blood T cell repertoires in COVID-19. Study overall: The cDNA or gDNA used as material had been derived from T cells, B-cell-depleted T cells, or PBMCs.

As processed by the authors: Reference gene primer amplification yielded estimated nucleated cell counts. Here immunoSEQ multiplex PCR was the method, and the copy in TCRdb shows in-frame clones only, minus some. Clone size and V and J calls were adopted from that table, with D and trimming inferred from the DNA. The sample consists of about 400,000 clones, about 89% of them appearing once. The germline CDR1 and CDR2 sequences are SGHDN and FVKESK. Trimming removed 1 base at V and 2 bases at J, with 20 bases between. The CDR3 totals 18 residues. V and J are TRBV14 and TRBJ2-5; possible D gene TRBD2, 6 bases. The material sequenced was peripheral blood. This TCR was recovered from a man between 35 and 55 years old with acute or convalescent COVID-19. CDR3 DNA sequence: TGTGCCAGCAGCCAAGGATTTGGCGGGACGGTATATCAAGAGACCCAGTACTTC. As protein: CASSQGFGGTVYQETQYF.